Presented here are 13 T cell receptor beta chains from one specimen sequenced in a study of radiotherapy plus CTLA-4 blockade in lung cancer. Produced via immunoSEQ multiplex PCR; TCRdb's table is partial and in-frame only. The sample lists some 100,000 clones, around 86% seen once, with about 14% in the top ten. The sample in question was peripheral blood, obtained from a patient treated with radiotherapy plus ipilimumab. These receptor sequences come from a human donor with non-small cell lung cancer that progressed on radiotherapy plus ipilimumab.

There are a few counts of this clone. V gene TRBV18 combines with J gene TRBJ2-1; tentatively, D is TRBD1 or TRBD2 (5 bases each). With 0 bases removed from V and 7 bases from J, the gap between germline ends came to 13 bases. Germline values: CDR1 KGHSH, CDR2 LQKENI. The CDR3 is made up of 15 amino acids. Here the CDR3 reads CASSPPLGAWNEQFF. The CDR3 DNA sequence: TGTGCCAGCTCACCACCGCTCGGGGCGTGGAATGAGCAGTTCTTC.

This chain joins TRBV7-2 and TRBJ2-7, with unresolved D. The CDR3 has 14 amino acids. The germline CDR1 and CDR2 sequences are SGHTA and FQGNSA. The germline V and J ends were trimmed by 5 bases and 3 bases, with 14 bases remaining between them. In DNA, the CDR3 is TGTGCCAGCAGCCCCCCAGGACCTCACTACGAGCAGTACTTC. Its protein product is CASSPPGPHYEQYF.

The rearrangement links TRBV28 to TRBJ1-2; tentatively, D is TRBD1 (6 bases). V shed 5 bases and J shed 10 bases, with 23 bases lying between them. The CDR3 contains 15 residues. Germline V gene data show CDR1 as MDHEN and CDR2 as SYDVKM. Here the CDR3 DNA reads TGTGCCAGCAGTCCCGGGAGAGGACAGCGGTCTGTCTACACCTTC. This encodes CASSPGRGQRSVYTF.

Notes on this clone: This CDR3 is also generated by other DNA sequences in the sample. The chain is built from TRBV5-1 and TRBJ2-5; tentatively, D is TRBD1 or TRBD2 (7 bases each). CDR3 length: 16 residues. Trimming removed 0 bases from V and 1 base from J, with 13 bases in between. The germline gives CDR1 SGHRS, CDR2 YFSETQ. The CDR3 protein is CASSLGAGGGQETQYF. The CDR3 nucleotides are TGCGCCAGCAGCTTGGGGGCAGGGGGGGGCCAAGAGACCCAGTACTTC.

V usage is TRBV9 and J usage is TRBJ2-3, with 10 bases aligning to TRBD2. The length of the CDR3 is 15 residues. Germline V gene sequence: CDR1 SGDLS, CDR2 YYNGEE. Trimming at V came to 0 bases and at J to 9 bases, leaving 7 bases not matched to a gene. The DNA of the CDR3 is TGTGCCAGCAGCGTAGCGCTAGCGGGGGCGCAAACGCAGTATTTT. It yields the protein CASSVALAGAQTQYF. The full variable domain, completed using reference TRBV9 and TRBJ2-3, is DSGVTQTPKHLITATGQRVTLRCSPRSGDLSVYWYQQSLDQGLQFLIQYYNGEERAKGNILERFSAQQFPDLHSELNLSSLELGDSALYFCASSVALAGAQTQYFGPGTRLTVL.

The chain combines TRBV20-1 with TRBJ2-7, with unresolved D. The germline CDR1 and CDR2 sequences are DFQATT and SNEGSKA (reference sequence). With 6 bases removed from V and 6 bases from J, the gap between germline ends came to 9 bases. The CDR3 contains 10 residues. CDR3 DNA sequence: TGCAGTGCCCAAGGAATCGAGCAGTACTTC. This translates into CSAQGIEQYF.

This rearrangement joins TRBV18 to TRBJ2-1; D is undetermined. CDR1 KGHSH and CDR2 LQKENI come from the germline V gene. Trimming removed 4 bases at V and 8 bases at J, with 9 bases between. This CDR3 spans 12 amino acids. The CDR3 bases are TGTGCCAGCTCACTAGACTTTCATGAGCAGTTCTTC. Translation: CASSLDFHEQFF.

This rearrangement joins TRBV4-3 to TRBJ1-4, with 8 positions matching TRBD1. V dropped 6 bases and J dropped 5; count of bases not matched to a gene: 11. CDR1 is LGHNA and CDR2 is YSLEER in the germline V gene. The CDR3 is 16 amino acids. In DNA form, the CDR3 reads TGCGCCAGCAGGCGAGGGGGACAGGCGATAAATGAAAAACTGTTTTTT. It specifies CASRRGGQAINEKLFF.

This clone was observed a handful of times. The rearrangement uses TRBV10-3 and TRBJ1-3; no reliable D call. Per the germline V gene, CDR1 is ENHRY and CDR2 is SYGVKD. The CDR3 length is 13 residues. V shed 0 bases and J shed 3 bases, with 3 bases lying between them. The CDR3 region is CAISESSGNTIYF. The CDR3 DNA reads as TGTGCCATCAGTGAGTCCAGTGGAAACACCATATATTTT.

The V and J genes are TRBV12-5 and TRBJ2-5, with 9 bases that match TRBD2. Trimming at V came to 3 bases and at J to 2 bases, leaving 1 base not matched to a gene. CDR3 length equals 14 residues. Per germline, CDR1 LGHNT and CDR2 FRNRAP. The CDR3 coding sequence is TGTGCTAGTGGTTTAGGACTAGCGCAAGAGACCCAGTACTTC. It translates to CASGLGLAQETQYF.

The V and J genes are TRBV6-1 and TRBJ2-7, with 7 positions matching TRBD2. V lost 6 bases to trimming and J lost 3 bases; unmatched junction nucleotides: 5. The CDR3 is 13 residues long. Germline lookup yields CDR1 MNHNS and CDR2 SASEGT. CDR3 region: CASRGEGLYEQYF. CDR3 bases: TGTGCCAGCAGGGGGGAGGGCCTCTACGAGCAGTACTTC.

The gene calls are TRBV14 and TRBJ1-2, with TRBD1 matching over 7 bases. Per the germline V gene, CDR1 is SGHDN and CDR2 is FVKESK. Losses at the gene ends were 1 base for V and 5 bases for J; bases not matched to a gene: 4. The CDR3 spans 14 residues. CDR3 loop: CASSQAQGGYGYTF. CDR3 coding DNA: TGTGCCAGCAGCCAAGCCCAGGGGGGATATGGCTACACCTTC.

This clone was picked up a small number of times. An end of the junction differs from the germline gene, which may be a read error. The chain links TRBV6-6 to TRBJ2-1, with TRBD1 matching 8 bases. The CDR3 runs 11 residues. Germline values: CDR1 MNHNY, CDR2 SVGAGI (reference sequence). In nucleotides, the CDR3 is TGTGCCAGCGGCGATCAGGGGGCAGGGGTCTTC. This codes for CASGDQGAGVF.